The next 29 T cell receptor beta chains were all read from a single sample in a study of cytomegalovirus exposure and HLA in healthy donors. Profiling relied on immunoSEQ multiplex PCR, and the TCRdb table lists in-frame clones only, not all of them. In the table there are tens of thousands of clones, 85% to 95% of which are singletons. Source material: PBMCs. The receptors come from a young woman in good health and CMV-seronegative.

The chain recombines TRBV12-5 with TRBJ2-1, with D perhaps matching TRBD2 (5 bases). Germline CDR1 LGHNT, CDR2 FRNRAP. The V end lost 4 bases, the J end lost 7 bases, and 17 bases lay between the germline ends. The CDR3 contains 15 residues. CDR3 residues: CASGSRRGQGNEQFF. Here the CDR3 DNA reads TGTGCTAGTGGTTCGCGGAGAGGGCAAGGTAATGAGCAGTTCTTC.

The chain couples TRBV7-7 to TRBJ2-1; 12 bases fit TRBD2. The V gene end was trimmed by 5 bases and the J gene end by 0 bases; junction bases not matched to a gene: 8. CDR1 SSHAT and CDR2 FNYEAQ come from the germline V gene (reference sequence). The length of the CDR3 is 18 residues. CDR3 region: CASSPRLAGASSYNEQFF. The CDR3 DNA is TGTGCCAGCAGCCCCAGACTAGCGGGAGCTAGCTCCTACAATGAGCAGTTCTTC. Full variable domain (remainder filled in from reference TRBV7-7 and TRBJ2-1): GAGVSQSPRYKVTKRGQDVTLRCDPISSHATLYWYQQALGQGPEFLTYFNYEAQPDKSGLPSDRFSAERPEGSISTLTIQRTEQRDSAMYRCASSPRLAGASSYNEQFFGPGTRLTVL.

CDR3 coding DNA: TGTGCCAGCAGCTTGGGACTAGCGGACACAGATACGCAGTATTTT. Protein: CASSLGLADTDTQYF. This chain uses TRBV5-8 with TRBJ2-3; 9 bases fit TRBD2. V lost 0 bases, J lost 2 bases, and 1 base stayed unmatched. The germline V gene has CDR1 SGHTS and CDR2 YDEGEE. The CDR3 runs 15 residues.

This clone was seen just once. J is TRBJ1-2 and V is TRBV6-5, with a weak D call TRBD1 (6 bases). V was cut by 7 bases and J by 1 base, with 13 bases left in between. Germline CDR1 MNHEY, CDR2 SVGAGI. The CDR3 runs to 14 residues. The CDR3: CASKIPGHNYGYTF. For the CDR3, the DNA is TGTGCCAGCAAGATTCCGGGACATAACTATGGCTACACCTTC.

The rearrangement joins TRBV29-1 to TRBJ2-7, with a possible D match to TRBD1 (6 bases). Germline-derived CDR1 and CDR2 are SQVTM and ANQGSEA. This CDR3 is 14 amino acids long. Trimming cost V 0 bases and J 1 base, with 10 bases left between them. The CDR3: CSVEDGGQSYEQYF. The CDR3 region has the DNA TGCAGCGTTGAAGATGGTGGACAGTCCTACGAGCAGTACTTC.

The chain combines TRBV5-6 with TRBJ2-1; D is possibly TRBD1 (5 bases). V gave up 2 bases and J gave up 9 bases, with 12 bases separating them. This CDR3 spans 13 amino acids. CDR1 SGHDT and CDR2 YYEEEE come from the germline V gene. The CDR3 protein is CASSFRVFSEQFF. In DNA, the CDR3 is TGTGCCAGCAGCTTCAGGGTTTTCAGTGAGCAGTTCTTC.

The rearrangement uses TRBV11-3 and TRBJ2-5, with a weak D call TRBD2 (5 bases). V shed 3 bases and J shed 1 base, with 6 bases lying between them. The germline CDR1 and CDR2 sequences are SGHNT and YENEEA. The CDR3 sequence is 13 residues long. Written as DNA, the CDR3 is TGTGCCAGCAGCTTCGGACTCCAAGAGACCCAGTACTTC. Translated: CASSFGLQETQYF.

This rearrangement joins TRBV4-3 to TRBJ2-7; tentatively, D is TRBD2 (5 bases). The CDR3 is 14 residues long. Trimming shortened V by 0 bases and J by 5 bases, and 11 bases separated the two germline ends. In germline, CDR1 is LGHNA, CDR2 YSLEER. CDR3 loop: CASSQDSFGDEQYF. The CDR3 DNA reads as TGCGCCAGCAGCCAAGATAGCTTCGGGGACGAGCAGTACTTC.

The chain couples TRBV19 to TRBJ1-2, with 11 bases identical to TRBD1. Germline lookup yields CDR1 LNHDA and CDR2 SQIVND (reference sequence). The CDR3 is made up of 16 amino acids. The junction had 13 bases not matched to a gene; V was cut back by 6 bases and J by 7 bases. The CDR3, as DNA: TGTGCCAGTAGCATCCGGGACAGGGGGAGAAGGGGTGGCTACACCTTC. Its protein is CASSIRDRGRRGGYTF.

The rearrangement joins TRBV7-8 to TRBJ2-7; 9 nucleotides match TRBD1. The CDR3 is 16 amino acids. Trimming cost V 2 bases and J 4 bases; bases outside gene matches: 9. CDR1 and CDR2 (germline): SGHVS, FQNEAQ. CDR3 bases: TGTGCCAGCAGCTTAAGGTTTCGGGACAGGGTGTACGAGCAGTACTTC. Its protein is CASSLRFRDRVYEQYF. The full variable domain, in which reference TRBV7-8 and TRBJ2-7 provide the parts outside the CDR3, is GAGVSQSPRYKVAKRGQDVALRCDPISGHVSLFWYQQALGQGPEFLTYFQNEAQLDKSGLPSDRFFAERPEGSVSTLKIQRTQQEDSAVYLCASSLRFRDRVYEQYFGPGTRLTVT.

Details on this clone: This specimen includes other DNA sequences encoding the same CDR3. The CDR3 sequence is CASSPGQQETQYF. In nucleotides, the CDR3 is TGTGCCAGCTCACCGGGACAGCAAGAGACCCAGTACTTC. The chain joins TRBV18 to TRBJ2-5, with TRBD1 matching over 7 bases. Germline V lookup: CDR1 KGHSH, CDR2 LQKENI. The CDR3 covers 13 residues. With V trimmed by 3 bases and J by 2 bases, 0 bases remained unmatched.

V usage is TRBV5-1 and J usage is TRBJ2-7; 13 nucleotides align to TRBD2. This CDR3 has 19 residues. Germline CDR1 SGHRS, CDR2 YFSETQ. V gave up 4 bases and J gave up 3 bases; unmatched junction bases: 16. CDR3 in amino acids: CASSLRLAGGTLGGYEQYF. In DNA form, the CDR3 reads TGCGCCAGCAGCCTCAGACTAGCGGGGGGAACCCTGGGGGGCTACGAGCAGTACTTC. The variable domain in full, completed from reference TRBV5-1 and TRBJ2-7, reads KAGVTQTPRYLIKTRGQQVTLSCSPISGHRSVSWYQQTPGQGLQFLFEYFSETQRNKGNFPGRFSGRQFSNSRSEMNVSTLELGDSALYLCASSLRLAGGTLGGYEQYFGPGTRLTVT.

The chain has TRBV19 and TRBJ2-7, with TRBD2 matching over 8 bases. Germline trimming cut 4 bases from V and 6 bases from J; bases unmatched to any gene: 8. Germline V CDR1 and CDR2: LNHDA, SQIVND (reference sequence). This CDR3 spans 14 amino acids. The chain's CDR3 is CASSTTGLVTEQYF. For the CDR3, the DNA is TGTGCCAGTAGTACTACGGGACTAGTAACCGAGCAGTACTTC.

V and J are TRBV7-2 and TRBJ2-7, with 9 bases aligning to TRBD2. V was clipped by 3 bases and J by 3 bases; unmatched bases: 6. Germline CDR1 and CDR2: SGHTA and FQGNSA. The CDR3 extends over 15 amino acids. CDR3 sequence (DNA): TGTGCCAGCAGCTTGGGGACTAGCAAGGACTACGAGCAGTACTTC. Protein: CASSLGTSKDYEQYF.

The CDR3 nucleotides are TGTGCCAGCAGCTCGGGGGACAGGGCGTTGGAGACCCAGTACTTC. This gives the protein CASSSGDRALETQYF. This sequence joins TRBV5-4 and TRBJ2-5; 9 positions agree with TRBD1. The V and J ends lost 3 bases and 5 bases, in that order; junction bases with no gene match: 8. The CDR3 is 15 residues long. Per germline, CDR1 SGHNT and CDR2 YYREEE (reference sequence).

The chain has TRBV7-2 and TRBJ2-5; 8 bases map to TRBD2. Looked up from germline, CDR1 is SGHTA and CDR2 is FQGNSA. The junction had 7 bases not matched to a gene; V was cut back by 5 bases and J by 2 bases. The CDR3 is 15 amino acids. CDR3 nucleotides: TGTGCCAGCAGCCCCGCAGCGGGGGTGCAAGAGACCCAGTACTTC. Amino acids: CASSPAAGVQETQYF.

The rearrangement links TRBV15 to TRBJ2-7; unclear D gene. V was pared by 1 base and J by 6 bases, with 7 bases between. Germline CDR1 LNHNV, CDR2 YYDKDF (reference sequence). CDR3 length: 12 amino acids. The CDR3 here is CATSRATGEQYF. In DNA form, the CDR3 reads TGTGCCACCAGCAGAGCGACGGGCGAGCAGTACTTC.

The chain recombines TRBV12-1 with TRBJ1-5; the D segment call TRBD1 is taken from the table without a DNA check. TRBV12-1 is a listed pseudogene. CDR3 length equals 16 residues. CDR3 nucleotides: TGTGCCAGCAGCTTTGGGGCAGAGAGTAGCAATCAGCCCCAGCATTTT. Translated: CASSFGAESSNQPQHF.

The chain joins TRBV28 to TRBJ1-1; 11 positions agree with TRBD1. The V and J ends lost 5 bases and 7 bases, in that order; junction bases with no gene match: 12. CDR3 length: 16 residues. In germline, CDR1 is MDHEN, CDR2 SYDVKM. For the CDR3, the DNA is TGTGCCAGCAGTACCGGGACAGGGGGTCAATATGGTGAAGCTTTCTTT. It specifies CASSTGTGGQYGEAFF.

V usage is TRBV10-1 and J usage is TRBJ2-1; TRBD2 agrees at 14 bases. Losses at the gene ends were 3 bases for V and 9 bases for J; bases not matched to a gene: 1. The germline gives CDR1 WNHNN, CDR2 SYGVQD (reference sequence). The CDR3 is made up of 14 amino acids. The CDR3 DNA sequence: TGCGCCAGCAGTGATGGACTAGCGGGAGGTGAGCAGTTCTTC. It is translated as CASSDGLAGGEQFF.

A word on this clone: Other DNA sequences in this specimen translate into the identical CDR3. This rearrangement joins TRBV28 to TRBJ2-4, with 7 bases that match TRBD2. The trim removed 5 bases at V and 1 base at J, leaving 2 bases unmatched. Germline CDR1 is MDHEN and CDR2 is SYDVKM. This CDR3 spans 14 amino acids. The CDR3 sequence is CASSPGGAKNIQYF. CDR3 sequence (DNA): TGTGCCAGCAGTCCCGGGGGGGCCAAAAACATTCAGTACTTC.

The chain is built from TRBV4-3 and TRBJ2-7; tentatively, D is TRBD1 (6 bases). The CDR3 is 16 residues long. Trimming stripped 3 bases from V and 3 bases from J, with 18 bases between. The germline V gene has CDR1 LGHNA and CDR2 YSLEER. The DNA of the CDR3 is TGCGCCAGCAGCCATGGGGCGACAGGTGAGATCTACGAGCAGTACTTC. Translated, it gives CASSHGATGEIYEQYF.

The gene calls are TRBV7-2 and TRBJ2-5, with TRBD1 matching over 7 bases. CDR1 and CDR2 (germline): SGHTA, FQGNSA. This CDR3 region has 14 residues. V shed 3 bases and J 5 bases; nucleotides not matched to a gene: 6. The CDR3 coding sequence is TGTGCCAGCAGCTTTACAGGGGACCGGGAGACCCAGTACTTC. Protein: CASSFTGDRETQYF.

This clone was counted once. The genes are TRBV5-6 and TRBJ1-3, with a possible D match to TRBD1 (5 bases). The germline CDR1 and CDR2 sequences are SGHDT and YYEEEE. This CDR3 is 18 amino acids long. Trimming took off 1 base at V and 2 bases at J, with 19 bases between the two ends. DNA for the CDR3: TGTGCCAGCAGCTTGTTCAGTATGGGGCAGAAGGCTGGAAACACCATATATTTT. This encodes CASSLFSMGQKAGNTIYF.

The rearrangement uses TRBV2 and TRBJ2-7, with D tentatively TRBD2 (5 bases). Per germline, CDR1 SNHLY and CDR2 FYNNEI. CDR3 length equals 14 residues. The germline V and J ends were trimmed by 3 bases and 0 bases, with 9 bases remaining between them. The CDR3 loop reads CASSDRGRSYEQYF. Here the CDR3 DNA reads TGTGCCAGCAGTGATCGGGGTCGCTCCTACGAGCAGTACTTC.

This chain joins TRBV10-2 and TRBJ2-7; 10 positions match TRBD2. V shed 6 bases, J shed 3 bases, and the junction held 5 bases outside the gene matches. CDR1 and CDR2 (germline): WSHSY, SAAADI. The CDR3 consists of 14 residues. The CDR3 DNA reads TGCGCCAGCAGCGAAGCGGGAGGGGACTACGAGCAGTACTTC. It specifies CASSEAGGDYEQYF.

The chain employs TRBV6-5 and TRBJ2-7, with 9 bases lining up with TRBD2. Per the germline V gene, CDR1 is MNHEY and CDR2 is SVGAGI. The junction had 4 bases not matched to a gene; V was cut back by 2 bases and J by 2 bases. The CDR3 extends over 15 amino acids. The CDR3 here is CASSYMSSGAYEQYF. Written as DNA, the CDR3 is TGTGCCAGCAGTTACATGTCTAGCGGGGCCTACGAGCAGTACTTC.

This chain joins TRBV28 and TRBJ2-7, with 12 bases fitting TRBD2. The V segment lost 6 bases and the J segment 3 bases; nucleotides outside the gene matches: 0. The CDR3 sequence is 13 residues long. Germline loops: CDR1 MDHEN, CDR2 SYDVKM. The CDR3 region is CASRTSGSYEQYF. DNA of the CDR3: TGTGCCAGCAGGACTAGCGGGAGCTACGAGCAGTACTTC. Together with reference TRBV28 and TRBJ2-7, the CDR3 gives the full variable domain: DVKVTQSSRYLVKRTGEKVFLECVQDMDHENMFWYRQDPGLGLRLIYFSYDVKMKEKGDIPEGYSVSREKKERFSLILESASTNQTSMYLCASRTSGSYEQYFGPGTRLTVT.

This chain connects TRBV5-1 to TRBJ2-1; 9 nucleotides align to TRBD2. The germline CDR1 and CDR2 sequences are SGHRS and YFSETQ. This CDR3 region has 16 residues. V trimming: 0 bases; J trimming: 4 bases; junction bases outside the gene matches: 5. The CDR3 region is CASSLAAGGEYNEQFF. For the CDR3, the DNA is TGCGCCAGCAGCTTGGCGGCGGGGGGGGAATACAATGAGCAGTTCTTC.